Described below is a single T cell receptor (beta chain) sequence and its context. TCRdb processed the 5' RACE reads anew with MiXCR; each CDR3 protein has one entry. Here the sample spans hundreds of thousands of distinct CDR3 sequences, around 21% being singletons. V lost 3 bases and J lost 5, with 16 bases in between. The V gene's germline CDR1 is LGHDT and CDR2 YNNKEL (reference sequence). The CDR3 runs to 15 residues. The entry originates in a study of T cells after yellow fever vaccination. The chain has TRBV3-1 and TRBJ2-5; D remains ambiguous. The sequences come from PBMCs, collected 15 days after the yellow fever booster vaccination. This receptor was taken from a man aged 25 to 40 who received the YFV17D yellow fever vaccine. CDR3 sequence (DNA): TGTGCCAGCAGCCATCCCACAGATCTGGGGGAGACCCAGTACTTC. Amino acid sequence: CASSHPTDLGETQYF.